The rows below give T cell receptor beta chains drawn from one sample of a study of blood T cell repertoires in COVID-19. Libraries were prepared by immunoSEQ multiplex PCR; TCRdb keeps only in-frame clonotypes and omits some of them. The sample yields about 110,000 clones, 76% seen once. Sequenced material: peripheral blood. Source of these receptors: a man at least 80 years old with COVID-19, enrolled during active disease. Each CDR3 is given with its conserved first and last residue. The D gene is left open where the match is weak. Clone size appears in some rows only: once, few, many, or a class for an expanded clone.

CDR3 DNA: TGCGCCAGCAGCTTGGTAGCGGGAGGGATCTACAATGAGCAGTTCTTC
CDR3 protein: CASSLVAGGIYNEQFF
clone size: -
D gene: TRBD2
CDR3 length: 16
V gene: TRBV5-1
J gene: TRBJ2-1

CDR3 DNA: TGCAGCGTTGAAGATCGGTCGAACACTGAAGCTTTCTTT
CDR3 protein: CSVEDRSNTEAFF
clone size: -
D gene: -
CDR3 length: 13
V gene: TRBV29-1
J gene: TRBJ1-1

CDR3 DNA: TGTGCCAGTAGTCCAGGGACTAGCGGGAGAACCCGCCAAGAGACCCAGTACTTC
CDR3 protein: CASSPGTSGRTRQETQYF
clone size: -
D gene: TRBD2
CDR3 length: 18
V gene: TRBV19
J gene: TRBJ2-5

CDR3 DNA: TGTGCCAGCAGTTTCGGACTAGGCGGGAAGACCGGGGAGCTGTTTTTT
CDR3 protein: CASSFGLGGKTGELFF
clone size: -
D gene: TRBD2
CDR3 length: 16
V gene: TRBV6-5
J gene: TRBJ2-2

CDR3 DNA: TGTGCCAGCAGCGGACCCGGGACTAGCGGGACCCGCCGGTCCTACAATGAGCAGTTCTTC
CDR3 protein: CASSGPGTSGTRRSYNEQFF
clone size: -
D gene: TRBD2
CDR3 length: 20
V gene: TRBV7-6
J gene: TRBJ2-1

CDR3 DNA: TGTGCCAGCAGTTACTCCGGACAGGGGAACTATGGCTACACCTTC
CDR3 protein: CASSYSGQGNYGYTF
clone size: -
D gene: TRBD1
CDR3 length: 15
V gene: TRBV6-5
J gene: TRBJ1-2

CDR3 DNA: TGTGCCAGCAGCCAAGCATACAGGGGGCACTCCTACGAGCAGTACTTC
CDR3 protein: CASSQAYRGHSYEQYF
clone size: -
D gene: TRBD1
CDR3 length: 16
V gene: TRBV3-1/TRBV3-2
J gene: TRBJ2-7

CDR3 DNA: TGTGCCAGCAGTTTAGCGCCGAACACCGGGGAGCTGTTTTTT
CDR3 protein: CASSLAPNTGELFF
clone size: once
D gene: -
CDR3 length: 14
V gene: TRBV28
J gene: TRBJ2-2

CDR3 DNA: TGTGCCAGCAGCCCATCATATAGCGGGGCCGGGGAGCTGTTTTTT
CDR3 protein: CASSPSYSGAGELFF
clone size: -
D gene: TRBD2
CDR3 length: 15
V gene: TRBV7-3
J gene: TRBJ2-2

CDR3 DNA: TGTGCCAGCAGCAAGGGGCAGGGTTACGAGCAGTACTTC
CDR3 protein: CASSKGQGYEQYF
clone size: few
D gene: -
CDR3 length: 13
V gene: TRBV2
J gene: TRBJ2-7

CDR3 DNA: TGTGCCAGCATCCTAGGGTCCCGGAGAGGGGAGACCCAGTACTTC
CDR3 protein: CASILGSRRGETQYF
clone size: -
D gene: -
CDR3 length: 15
V gene: TRBV7-2
J gene: TRBJ2-5

CDR3 DNA: TGCGCCAGCAGCCCTTCGGACAACCTGGCCCTCGAGCAGTACTTC
CDR3 protein: CASSPSDNLALEQYF
clone size: once
D gene: -
CDR3 length: 15
V gene: TRBV4-1
J gene: TRBJ2-7

CDR3 DNA: TGTGCCAGCACGACTAGCGGGGGCTACGAGCAGTACTTC
CDR3 protein: CASTTSGGYEQYF
clone size: -
D gene: TRBD2
CDR3 length: 13
V gene: TRBV6-5
J gene: TRBJ2-7

CDR3 DNA: TGCAGCTTGAGAAGAGGTAGCGCAGATACGCAGTATTTT
CDR3 protein: CSLRRGSADTQYF
clone size: -
D gene: -
CDR3 length: 13
V gene: TRBV29-1
J gene: TRBJ2-3

CDR3 DNA: TGTGCCAGCAGCCCTGACAGGGTTGGCTACACCTTC
CDR3 protein: CASSPDRVGYTF
clone size: -
D gene: TRBD1
CDR3 length: 12
V gene: TRBV14
J gene: TRBJ1-2

CDR3 DNA: TGCGCCAGTAAAACAGGGGAATCGAACACTGAAGCTTTCTTT
CDR3 protein: CASKTGESNTEAFF
clone size: -
D gene: TRBD1
CDR3 length: 14
V gene: TRBV5-1
J gene: TRBJ1-1

CDR3 DNA: TGTGCCAGCAGCTTAGGCCGTAGGGGGGGCAATCAAGAGACCCAGTACTTC
CDR3 protein: CASSLGRRGGNQETQYF
clone size: -
D gene: -
CDR3 length: 17
V gene: TRBV13
J gene: TRBJ2-5

CDR3 DNA: TGTGCCAGTAGCCGAGGGACTAGCGGCTATACGCAGTATTTT
CDR3 protein: CASSRGTSGYTQYF
clone size: -
D gene: TRBD2
CDR3 length: 14
V gene: TRBV19
J gene: TRBJ2-3

CDR3 DNA: TGTGCCAGTAGTAAAGGTATCGGGGGGCAGTTCTTC
CDR3 protein: CASSKGIGGQFF
clone size: -
D gene: -
CDR3 length: 12
V gene: TRBV19
J gene: TRBJ2-1

CDR3 DNA: TGTGCCAGTAGTATCTGGGGACAGGGCGACTATGGCTACACCTTC
CDR3 protein: CASSIWGQGDYGYTF
clone size: -
D gene: TRBD1
CDR3 length: 15
V gene: TRBV19
J gene: TRBJ1-2

CDR3 DNA: TGTGCCAGCAGTTACACGGGACAGGGAGTCTACGAGCAGTACTTC
CDR3 protein: CASSYTGQGVYEQYF
clone size: -
D gene: TRBD1
CDR3 length: 15
V gene: TRBV6-2/TRBV6-3
J gene: TRBJ2-7

CDR3 DNA: TGTGCCAGCTCACCAACGACAGTCATAAGCTCTGGAAACACCATATATTTT
CDR3 protein: CASSPTTVISSGNTIYF
clone size: -
D gene: -
CDR3 length: 17
V gene: TRBV18
J gene: TRBJ1-3

CDR3 DNA: TGTGCCAGCAGCTTTGGGGACAGGGGGTTTGGCGAGACCCAGTACTTC
CDR3 protein: CASSFGDRGFGETQYF
clone size: once
D gene: TRBD1
CDR3 length: 16
V gene: TRBV11-3
J gene: TRBJ2-5

CDR3 DNA: TGTGCCAGCACCCCGGGGGACAGGCAGATCAATGAGCAGTTCTTC
CDR3 protein: CASTPGDRQINEQFF
clone size: -
D gene: TRBD1
CDR3 length: 15
V gene: TRBV28
J gene: TRBJ2-1

CDR3 DNA: TGCAGTGCAAGCTTTAATGAAAAACTGTTTTTT
CDR3 protein: CSASFNEKLFF
clone size: -
D gene: -
CDR3 length: 11
V gene: TRBV20-1
J gene: TRBJ1-4

CDR3 DNA: TGCGCCAGCAGCCAAGTCTCCAGGGGCGGCACAGATACGCAGTATTTT
CDR3 protein: CASSQVSRGGTDTQYF
clone size: -
D gene: -
CDR3 length: 16
V gene: TRBV4-1
J gene: TRBJ2-3

CDR3 DNA: TGTGCCAGCAGCCAAGCGCGGGGAAGCAATCAGCCCCAGCATTTT
CDR3 protein: CASSQARGSNQPQHF
clone size: few
D gene: -
CDR3 length: 15
V gene: TRBV3-1/TRBV3-2
J gene: TRBJ1-5

CDR3 DNA: TGCGCCAGCAGCCAAGCTCTGACTAGCGGGAGTGCAGATACGCAGTATTTT
CDR3 protein: CASSQALTSGSADTQYF
clone size: -
D gene: TRBD2
CDR3 length: 17
V gene: TRBV4-1
J gene: TRBJ2-3

CDR3 DNA: TGTGCCAGCAGCCACGGACAGGGGGCAGCCAAAAACACTGAAGCTTTCTTT
CDR3 protein: CASSHGQGAAKNTEAFF
clone size: -
D gene: TRBD1
CDR3 length: 17
V gene: TRBV7-8
J gene: TRBJ1-1

CDR3 DNA: TGTGCCAGCAGTGCCAGGGGACTAAGCTACAATGAGCAGTTCTTC
CDR3 protein: CASSARGLSYNEQFF
clone size: -
D gene: -
CDR3 length: 15
V gene: TRBV2
J gene: TRBJ2-1

CDR3 DNA: TGCGCCAGCAGTGAACTAGCGGAGAACACCGGGGAGCTGTTTTTT
CDR3 protein: CASSELAENTGELFF
clone size: -
D gene: TRBD2
CDR3 length: 15
V gene: TRBV10-1
J gene: TRBJ2-2

CDR3 DNA: TGTGCCAGCTCACCCGGGACAGGGGGCGGGAACACTGAAGCTTTCTTT
CDR3 protein: CASSPGTGGGNTEAFF
clone size: -
D gene: TRBD1
CDR3 length: 16
V gene: TRBV18
J gene: TRBJ1-1

CDR3 DNA: TGTGCCACCAGTGACCCTCGGGGGTCGAGTGAAAAACTGTTTTTT
CDR3 protein: CATSDPRGSSEKLFF
clone size: -
D gene: -
CDR3 length: 15
V gene: TRBV24-1
J gene: TRBJ1-4

CDR3 DNA: TGCAGCGTTGTATCGGGGAACTATGGCTACACCTTC
CDR3 protein: CSVVSGNYGYTF
clone size: -
D gene: -
CDR3 length: 12
V gene: TRBV29-1
J gene: TRBJ1-2

CDR3 DNA: TGTGCCAGCAGCTCTAACCTTGGAGGGTGGACCGGGGAGCTGTTTTTT
CDR3 protein: CASSSNLGGWTGELFF
clone size: -
D gene: -
CDR3 length: 16
V gene: TRBV7-2
J gene: TRBJ2-2

CDR3 DNA: TGTGCCAGCAGTTACAGGGACAGGGGGGGTCAGCCCCAGCATTTT
CDR3 protein: CASSYRDRGGQPQHF
clone size: once
D gene: TRBD1
CDR3 length: 15
V gene: TRBV6-6
J gene: TRBJ1-5